This paragraph reports one T cell receptor beta chain. Preparation of the TCRbeta library was carried out with unique molecular identifiers. TCRdb ran MiXCR on the PCR reads and lists one entry per CDR3 protein. The table has roughly 610,000 distinct CDR3 sequences, about 10% seen once. V lost 4 bases, J lost 10 bases, and 6 bases stayed unmatched. The CDR3 has 13 amino acids. In germline, CDR1 is PRHDT, CDR2 FYEKMQ (reference sequence). The data were obtained in a study of T-cell reconstitution after alpha-beta-depleted transplantation in children. This receptor was obtained from a human donor who donated a stem cell graft to a child with acute myeloid leukemia. The chain is built from TRBV13 and TRBJ2-1; 8 bases fit TRBD1. The source was PBMCs from the stem cell graft donor, collected from the stem cell graft. The CDR3 spells CASSSGTGWEQFF. In nucleotides, the CDR3 is TGTGCCAGCAGCTCCGGGACAGGCTGGGAGCAGTTCTTC.